This record concerns one TCR beta chain sequence. The entry originates in a study of blood T cell dynamics during melanoma immunotherapy. This sample's time point: pre-treatment baseline. Profiling relied on immunoSEQ multiplex PCR, and the TCRdb table lists in-frame clones only, not all of them. The sample has around 13,000 clones; 70% to 90% are singletons. J lost 1 base, V lost 9 bases, and 2 bases had no gene match. In germline, CDR1 is LNHDA, CDR2 SQIVND (reference sequence). CDR3 length: 12 amino acids. The origin of this receptor is a human donor with melanoma. The sample in question was blood, obtained from a patient treated with checkpoint blockade. The V gene is TRBV19, the J gene TRBJ1-1, with 7 bases aligning to TRBD1. CDR3 region: CASRDRNTEAFF. In nucleotides, the CDR3 is TGTGCCAGCAGGGACAGGAACACTGAAGCTTTCTTT.